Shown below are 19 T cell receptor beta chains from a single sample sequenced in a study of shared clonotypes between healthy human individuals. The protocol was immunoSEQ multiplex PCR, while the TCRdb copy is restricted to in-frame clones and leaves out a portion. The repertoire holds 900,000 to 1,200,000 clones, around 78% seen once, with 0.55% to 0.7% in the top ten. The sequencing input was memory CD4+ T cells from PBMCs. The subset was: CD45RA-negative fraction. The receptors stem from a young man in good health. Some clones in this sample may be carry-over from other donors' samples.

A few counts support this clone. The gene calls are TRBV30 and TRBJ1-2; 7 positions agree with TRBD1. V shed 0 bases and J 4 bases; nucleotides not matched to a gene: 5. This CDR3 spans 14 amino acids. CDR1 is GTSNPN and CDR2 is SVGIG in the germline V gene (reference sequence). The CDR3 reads CAWSVRGLGYGYTF. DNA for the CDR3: TGTGCCTGGAGTGTAAGGGGGCTGGGCTATGGCTACACCTTC.

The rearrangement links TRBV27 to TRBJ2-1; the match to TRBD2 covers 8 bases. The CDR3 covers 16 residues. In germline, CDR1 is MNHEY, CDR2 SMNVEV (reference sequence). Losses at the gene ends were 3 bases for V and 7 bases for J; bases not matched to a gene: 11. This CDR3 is CASSFQGLGRRNEQFF. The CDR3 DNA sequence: TGTGCCAGCAGTTTCCAGGGACTAGGTCGAAGGAATGAGCAGTTCTTC.

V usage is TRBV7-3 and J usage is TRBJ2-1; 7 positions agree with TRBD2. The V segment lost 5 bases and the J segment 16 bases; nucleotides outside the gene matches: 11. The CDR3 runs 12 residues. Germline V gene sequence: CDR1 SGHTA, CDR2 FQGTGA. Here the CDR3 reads CASSALGTTRFF. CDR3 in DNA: TGTGCCAGCAGCGCGCTGGGGACTACTCGCTTCTTC.

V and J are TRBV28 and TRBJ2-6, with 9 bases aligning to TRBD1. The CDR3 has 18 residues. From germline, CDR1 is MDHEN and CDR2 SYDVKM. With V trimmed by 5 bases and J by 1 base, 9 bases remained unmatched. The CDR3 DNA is TGTGCCAGCAGTCCCACAGGGGGCTATACATCTGGGGCCAACGTCCTGACTTTC. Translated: CASSPTGGYTSGANVLTF.

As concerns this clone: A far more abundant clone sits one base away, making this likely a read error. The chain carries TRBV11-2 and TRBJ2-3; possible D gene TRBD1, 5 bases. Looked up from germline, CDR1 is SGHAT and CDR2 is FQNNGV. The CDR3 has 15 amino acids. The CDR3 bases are TGTGCCGGCAGCTTCACAGGAAGAAGCACAGATACGCAGTATTTT. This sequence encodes CAGSFTGRSTDTQYF.

The CDR3 nucleotides are TGTGCCAGCAACCCGGACGGGGCGTACCAAGAGACCCAGTACTTC. The encoded protein is CASNPDGAYQETQYF. The genes are TRBV5-4 and TRBJ2-5, with D possibly being TRBD1 or TRBD2 (5 bases each). The germline CDR1 and CDR2 sequences are SGHNT and YYREEE (reference sequence). There are 15 residues in the CDR3. Trimming pared 6 bases from V and 0 bases from J, leaving 15 bases between.

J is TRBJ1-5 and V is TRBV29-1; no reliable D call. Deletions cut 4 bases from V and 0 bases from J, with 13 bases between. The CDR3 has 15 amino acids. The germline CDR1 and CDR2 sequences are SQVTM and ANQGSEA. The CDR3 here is CSVVLDGNSNQPQHF. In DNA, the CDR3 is TGCAGCGTTGTTTTGGACGGCAATAGCAATCAGCCCCAGCATTTT.

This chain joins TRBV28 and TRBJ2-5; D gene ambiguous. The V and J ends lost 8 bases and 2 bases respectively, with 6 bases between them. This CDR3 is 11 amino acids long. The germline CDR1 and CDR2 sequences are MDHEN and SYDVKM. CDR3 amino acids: CASCGQETQYF. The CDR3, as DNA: TGTGCCAGCTGTGGACAAGAGACCCAGTACTTC. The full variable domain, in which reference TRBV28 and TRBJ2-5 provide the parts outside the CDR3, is DVKVTQSSRYLVKRTGEKVFLECVQDMDHENMFWYRQDPGLGLRLIYFSYDVKMKEKGDIPEGYSVSREKKERFSLILESASTNQTSMYLCASCGQETQYFGPGTRLLVL.

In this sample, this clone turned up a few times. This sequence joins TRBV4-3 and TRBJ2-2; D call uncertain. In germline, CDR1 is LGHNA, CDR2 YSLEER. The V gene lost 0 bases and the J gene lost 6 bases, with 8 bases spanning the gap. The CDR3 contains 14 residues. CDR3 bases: TGCGCCAGCAGCCAAGATCCCCTAGCCGGGGAGCTGTTTTTT. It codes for CASSQDPLAGELFF.

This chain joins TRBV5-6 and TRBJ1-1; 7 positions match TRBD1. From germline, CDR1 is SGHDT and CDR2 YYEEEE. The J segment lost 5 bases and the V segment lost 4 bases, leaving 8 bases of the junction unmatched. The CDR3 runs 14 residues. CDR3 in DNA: TGTGCCAGCAGCCTGACAGGGATAAGGACTGAAGCTTTCTTT. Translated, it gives CASSLTGIRTEAFF. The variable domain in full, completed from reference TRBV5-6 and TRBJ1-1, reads DAGVTQSPTHLIKTRGQQVTLRCSPKSGHDTVSWYQQALGQGPQFIFQYYEEEERQRGNFPDRFSGHQFPNYSSELNVNALLLGDSALYLCASSLTGIRTEAFFGQGTRLTVV.

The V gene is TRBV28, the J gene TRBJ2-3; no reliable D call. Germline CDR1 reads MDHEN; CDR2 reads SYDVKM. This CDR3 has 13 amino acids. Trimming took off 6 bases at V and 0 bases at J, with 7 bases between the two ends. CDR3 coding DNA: TGTGCCAGCAGCCATTCTAGCACAGATACGCAGTATTTT. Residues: CASSHSSTDTQYF. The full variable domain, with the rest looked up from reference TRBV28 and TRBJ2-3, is DVKVTQSSRYLVKRTGEKVFLECVQDMDHENMFWYRQDPGLGLRLIYFSYDVKMKEKGDIPEGYSVSREKKERFSLILESASTNQTSMYLCASSHSSTDTQYFGPGTRLTVL.

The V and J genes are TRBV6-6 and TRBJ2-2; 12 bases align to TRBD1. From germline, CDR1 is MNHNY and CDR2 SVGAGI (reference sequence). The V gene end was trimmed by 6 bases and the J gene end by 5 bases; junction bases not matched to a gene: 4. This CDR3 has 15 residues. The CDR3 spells CASSWGQGATGELFF. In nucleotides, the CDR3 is TGTGCCAGCAGCTGGGGACAGGGGGCTACCGGGGAGCTGTTTTTT.

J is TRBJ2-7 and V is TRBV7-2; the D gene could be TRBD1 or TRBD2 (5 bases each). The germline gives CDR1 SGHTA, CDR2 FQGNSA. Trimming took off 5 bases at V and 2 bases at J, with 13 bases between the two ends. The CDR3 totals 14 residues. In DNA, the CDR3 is TGTGCCAGCAGCGAACGGGACGGAACCTACGAGCAGTACTTC. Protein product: CASSERDGTYEQYF.

CDR3 loop: CASSHLRQKPYGYTF. CDR3 coding DNA: TGCGCCAGCAGCCACCTTCGACAGAAACCTTATGGCTACACCTTC. The genes are TRBV4-3 and TRBJ1-2; possible D gene TRBD1, 5 bases. Germline CDR1 reads LGHNA; CDR2 reads YSLEER. CDR3 length: 15 residues. Trimming took 3 bases from V and 5 from J, leaving 16 bases between them.

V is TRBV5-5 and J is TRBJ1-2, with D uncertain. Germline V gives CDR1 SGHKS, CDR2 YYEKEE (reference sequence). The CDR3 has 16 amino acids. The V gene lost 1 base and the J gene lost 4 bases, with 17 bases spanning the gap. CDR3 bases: TGTGCCAGCAGCTTGTTTGAGGGTCGAAATGTCTATGGCTACACCTTC. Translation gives CASSLFEGRNVYGYTF.

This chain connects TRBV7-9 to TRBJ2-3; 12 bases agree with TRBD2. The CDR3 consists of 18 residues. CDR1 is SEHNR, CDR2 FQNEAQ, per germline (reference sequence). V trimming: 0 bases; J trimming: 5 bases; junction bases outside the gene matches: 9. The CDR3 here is CASSLATTSGRTVDTQYF. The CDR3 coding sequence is TGTGCCAGCAGCTTAGCGACCACTAGCGGGAGGACTGTAGATACGCAGTATTTT. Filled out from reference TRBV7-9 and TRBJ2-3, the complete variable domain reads DTGVSQNPRHKITKRGQNVTFRCDPISEHNRLYWYRQTLGQGPEFLTYFQNEAQLEKSRLLSDRFSAERPKGSFSTLEIQRTEQGDSAMYLCASSLATTSGRTVDTQYFGPGTRLTVL.

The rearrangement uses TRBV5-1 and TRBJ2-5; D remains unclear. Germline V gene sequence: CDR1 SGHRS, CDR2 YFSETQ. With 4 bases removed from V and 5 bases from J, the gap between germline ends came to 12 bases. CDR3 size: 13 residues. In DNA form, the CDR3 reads TGCGCCAGCAGCGGTGGAGCGCGGGAGACCCAGTACTTC. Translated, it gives CASSGGARETQYF.

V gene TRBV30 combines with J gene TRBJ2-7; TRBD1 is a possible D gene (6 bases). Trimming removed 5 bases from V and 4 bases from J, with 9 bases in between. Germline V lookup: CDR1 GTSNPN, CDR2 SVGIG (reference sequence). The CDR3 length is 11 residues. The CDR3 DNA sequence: TGTGCCTGGGGACAGACTTACGAGCAGTACTTC. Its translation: CAWGQTYEQYF.

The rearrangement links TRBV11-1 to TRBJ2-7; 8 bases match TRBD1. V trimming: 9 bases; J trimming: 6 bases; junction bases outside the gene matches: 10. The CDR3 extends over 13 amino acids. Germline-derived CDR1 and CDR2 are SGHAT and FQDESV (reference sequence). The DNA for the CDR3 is TGTGCCAGTAGCCAAGACAGGGGTGGCGAGCAGTACTTC. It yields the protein CASSQDRGGEQYF.